The 28 T cell receptor beta chains reported below all come from one sample, sequenced in a study of brain T cells in children with intractable seizures. The assay was immunoSEQ multiplex PCR, and TCRdb's table has in-frame clones only and misses some. This table has under 400,000 clones, more than 85% appearing once. Time point specified: blood from clinic visit 5 months post-surgery; TSC patient then seizure free. The source material was peripheral blood, sampled roughly 5 months after surgery. The source is a boy younger than two with tuberous sclerosis and intractable seizures.

The J gene is TRBJ2-4, the V gene TRBV6-5; D is unresolved. Trimming took 6 bases from V and 6 from J, leaving 9 bases between them. CDR3 length: 12 residues. CDR1 and CDR2 from the germline V gene are MNHEY and SVGAGI. CDR3 sequence: CASRLAGNIQYF. The CDR3 region has the DNA TGTGCCAGCAGATTGGCTGGAAACATTCAGTACTTC.

The chain recombines TRBV19 with TRBJ1-5, with D tentatively TRBD1 (5 bases). Germline V gives CDR1 LNHDA, CDR2 SQIVND (reference sequence). CDR3 length: 14 amino acids. Trimming shortened V by 5 bases and J by 0 bases, and 8 bases separated the two germline ends. The CDR3 region has the DNA TGTGCCAGTAGTGACAGAGATAGCAATCAGCCCCAGCATTTT. Protein sequence: CASSDRDSNQPQHF. The full variable domain, in which reference TRBV19 and TRBJ1-5 provide the parts outside the CDR3, is DGGITQSPKYLFRKEGQNVTLSCEQNLNHDAMYWYRQDPGQGLRLIYYSQIVNDFQKGDIAEGYSVSREKKESFPLTVTSAQKNPTAFYLCASSDRDSNQPQHFGDGTRLSIL.

The CDR3 is CASSRDRGETQYF. The CDR3 coding sequence is TGTGCCAGCAGCCGTGACAGAGGCGAGACCCAGTACTTC. J is TRBJ2-5 and V is TRBV7-2; the D gene is possibly TRBD1 (5 bases). The CDR3 spans 13 residues. Germline V gene lookup returns CDR1 SGHTA and CDR2 FQGNSA. With 5 bases removed from V and 5 bases from J, the gap between germline ends came to 12 bases.

The genes are TRBV7-8 and TRBJ2-5, with 8 bases aligning to TRBD2. In germline, CDR1 is SGHVS, CDR2 FQNEAQ. The trim removed 0 bases at V and 3 bases at J, leaving 6 bases unmatched. The length of the CDR3 is 16 residues. The CDR3 region is CASSLAATSGKETQYF. CDR3 nucleotide sequence: TGTGCCAGCAGCTTAGCCGCAACTAGCGGAAAAGAGACCCAGTACTTC.

This clone was seen only once. The V and J genes are TRBV10-3 and TRBJ2-1; 11 nucleotides agree with TRBD2. V was clipped by 2 bases and J by 10 bases; unmatched bases: 7. Germline lookup yields CDR1 ENHRY and CDR2 SYGVKD. The CDR3 covers 15 residues. The CDR3 DNA follows: TGTGCCATCAGTGAGAGGCTAGCGGGAGGCTGGGAGCAGTTCTTC. Translated: CAISERLAGGWEQFF.

This clone was observed a single time. The V and J genes are TRBV27 and TRBJ2-3; D gene ambiguous. V lost 2 bases and J 0 bases, leaving 9 bases between the germline ends. The length of the CDR3 is 15 residues. Germline CDR1 reads MNHEY; CDR2 reads SMNVEV (reference sequence). The CDR3 region is CASSLRGFSTDTQYF. The CDR3 nucleotides are TGTGCCAGCAGTTTACGTGGGTTTAGCACAGATACGCAGTATTTT.

V is TRBV7-3 and J is TRBJ2-7; 7 nucleotides align to TRBD2. CDR3 length: 17 residues. CDR1 is SGHTA and CDR2 is FQGTGA in the germline V gene. V trimming: 5 bases; J trimming: 3 bases; junction bases outside the gene matches: 16. The CDR3 is CASSNTLTGTIIYEQYF. CDR3 sequence (DNA): TGTGCCAGCAGCAACACTCTCACCGGGACTATCATCTACGAGCAGTACTTC.

V usage is TRBV25-1 and J usage is TRBJ2-1; the match to TRBD1 covers 7 bases. The CDR3 length is 16 residues. Losses at the gene ends were 6 bases for V and 3 bases for J; bases not matched to a gene: 11. Per the germline V gene, CDR1 is MGHDK and CDR2 is SYGVNS. This CDR3 is CASSNRQGSNYNEQFF. CDR3 sequence (DNA): TGTGCCAGCAGCAACAGACAGGGATCGAACTACAATGAGCAGTTCTTC.

This clone has only a few counts. The chain couples TRBV12-3 or TRBV12-4 to TRBJ1-1; D is unclear. Between the trimmed V and J ends, which lost 2 bases and 1 base, there was a span of 5 bases. The CDR3 extends over 13 amino acids. Here the CDR3 DNA reads TGTGCCAGCAGTTTAATAGGGAACACTGAAGCTTTCTTT. Translating gives CASSLIGNTEAFF.

This chain links TRBV19 with TRBJ2-3; TRBD1 aligns across 10 bases. The CDR3 is 14 residues long. V lost 8 bases to trimming and J lost 4 bases; unmatched junction nucleotides: 6. Germline lookup yields CDR1 LNHDA and CDR2 SQIVND (reference sequence). The DNA of the CDR3 is TGTGCCAGTGAGACAGGGGGCGTCGCAGATACGCAGTATTTT. It yields the protein CASETGGVADTQYF. Full variable domain (remainder filled in from reference TRBV19 and TRBJ2-3): DGGITQSPKYLFRKEGQNVTLSCEQNLNHDAMYWYRQDPGQGLRLIYYSQIVNDFQKGDIAEGYSVSREKKESFPLTVTSAQKNPTAFYLCASETGGVADTQYFGPGTRLTVL.

The gene calls are TRBV19 and TRBJ1-1; D possibly corresponds to TRBD1 (5 bases). Trimming cost V 3 bases and J 4 bases, with 12 bases left between them. Germline V CDR1 and CDR2: LNHDA, SQIVND (reference sequence). This CDR3 contains 14 residues. This chain's CDR3 is CASSIGRAVTEAFF. The CDR3 bases are TGTGCCAGTAGTATCGGCAGGGCGGTCACTGAAGCTTTCTTT.

In its sample, this clone was seen a few times. V gene TRBV7-9 combines with J gene TRBJ1-1; no clear D. V was pared by 1 base and J by 3 bases, with 0 bases between. The CDR3 runs 11 residues. Germline CDR1 and CDR2: SEHNR and FQNEAQ (reference sequence). The CDR3 protein is CASSLDTEAFF. CDR3 DNA: TGTGCCAGCAGCTTAGACACTGAAGCTTTCTTT.

The chain has TRBV29-1 and TRBJ1-4; D unclear. The CDR3 consists of 15 residues. Trimming shortened V by 0 bases and J by 0 bases, and 8 bases separated the two germline ends. Germline lookup yields CDR1 SQVTM and CDR2 ANQGSEA. The CDR3 nucleotides are TGCAGCGTTGAAGAACCAGAGGCAACTAATGAAAAACTGTTTTTT. As protein: CSVEEPEATNEKLFF.

V and J are TRBV24-1 and TRBJ2-2; D possibly corresponds to TRBD1 (6 bases). CDR3 length equals 17 residues. V lost 4 bases and J 0 bases, leaving 14 bases between the germline ends. Per the germline V gene, CDR1 is KGHDR and CDR2 is SFDVKD. CDR3: CATSDATRTANTGELFF. The DNA for the CDR3 is TGTGCCACCAGTGACGCTACACGGACAGCGAACACCGGGGAGCTGTTTTTT.

The chain is built from TRBV20-1 and TRBJ2-1; TRBD2 agrees at 9 bases. The CDR3 runs 15 residues. With 3 bases clipped from V and 3 bases from J, the junction kept 6 bases outside the gene matches. From germline, CDR1 is DFQATT and CDR2 SNEGSKA (reference sequence). CDR3 DNA sequence: TGCAGTGCTAGTAGGGCGGGGGGGGTCTACAATGAGCAGTTCTTC. It codes for CSASRAGGVYNEQFF.

The J gene is TRBJ2-1, the V gene TRBV19; D ambiguous. Germline CDR1 is LNHDA and CDR2 is SQIVND (reference sequence). This CDR3 comprises 12 residues. The V end was cut by 5 bases, the J end by 4 bases, with 6 bases between. The CDR3 loop is CASSEGYNEQFF. CDR3 coding DNA: TGTGCCAGTAGTGAAGGATACAATGAGCAGTTCTTC.

This chain uses TRBV3-1 (or the pseudogene TRBV3-2) with TRBJ2-7, with a weak D call TRBD1 (6 bases). The CDR3 runs to 15 residues. Germline values: CDR1 LGHDT, CDR2 YNNKEL (reference sequence). With 4 bases removed from V and 2 bases from J, the gap between germline ends came to 15 bases. The CDR3 nucleotides are TGTGCCAGCAGCCCCGGGACATTTGTTACCTACGAGCAGTACTTC. Its translation is CASSPGTFVTYEQYF.

The chain employs TRBV5-8 and TRBJ1-2; D possibly corresponds to TRBD1 (5 bases). Trimming stripped 1 base from V and 7 bases from J, with 17 bases between. Germline V gene data show CDR1 as SGHTS and CDR2 as YDEGEE. The CDR3 is made up of 15 amino acids. Written as DNA, the CDR3 is TGTGCCAGCAGCTTGAGGGGCGCGATTGATCTTGGCTACACCTTC. This codes for CASSLRGAIDLGYTF.

This chain joins TRBV30 and TRBJ1-5; no reliable D call. CDR3 length: 13 amino acids. CDR1 is GTSNPN and CDR2 is SVGIG in the germline V gene (reference sequence). V lost 1 base and J lost 0, with 4 bases in between. The DNA for the CDR3 is TGTGCCTGGAGTGGAGGTAGCAATCAGCCCCAGCATTTT. This codes for CAWSGGSNQPQHF.

The chain employs TRBV9 and TRBJ2-1; 9 bases fit TRBD2. The CDR3 spans 14 residues. The J segment lost 7 bases and the V segment lost 3 bases, leaving 5 bases of the junction unmatched. Germline V gene sequence: CDR1 SGDLS, CDR2 YYNGEE. CDR3 in amino acids: CASSEGGGANEQFF. DNA of the CDR3: TGTGCCAGCAGCGAGGGCGGGGGGGCGAATGAGCAGTTCTTC.

In nucleotides, the CDR3 is TGCGCCAGCAGAAGTTTTTACAGTACGAACACTGAAGCTTTCTTT. Protein sequence: CASRSFYSTNTEAFF. V gene TRBV5-1 combines with J gene TRBJ1-1; D not resolved. Trimming left V 5 bases short and J 1 base short, with 15 bases between. Germline V gene lookup returns CDR1 SGHRS and CDR2 YFSETQ. This CDR3 contains 15 residues. The full variable domain, rest sourced from reference TRBV5-1 and TRBJ1-1, is KAGVTQTPRYLIKTRGQQVTLSCSPISGHRSVSWYQQTPGQGLQFLFEYFSETQRNKGNFPGRFSGRQFSNSRSEMNVSTLELGDSALYLCASRSFYSTNTEAFFGQGTRLTVV.

About this clone itself: The identical CDR3 is also encoded by other nucleotide sequences in the sample. This rearrangement joins TRBV6-5 to TRBJ1-2; 10 nucleotides match TRBD1. Germline loops: CDR1 MNHEY, CDR2 SVGAGI. Unmatched junction bases numbered 0, after V lost 0 bases and J lost 2 bases. CDR3 size: 15 residues. This CDR3 is CASSYSTGGNYGYTF. In nucleotides, the CDR3 is TGTGCCAGCAGTTACTCGACAGGGGGCAACTATGGCTACACCTTC.

This clone has only one observation. The chain uses TRBV13 and TRBJ2-4; TRBD2 matches at 7 bases. The CDR3 runs to 14 residues. With 1 base clipped from V and 8 bases from J, the junction kept 5 bases outside the gene matches. Germline CDR1 and CDR2: PRHDT and FYEKMQ (reference sequence). CDR3 sequence: CASSLAGGRDIQYF. CDR3 DNA: TGTGCCAGCAGCTTAGCGGGGGGTCGAGACATTCAGTACTTC.

As DNA, the CDR3 is TGCAGTGCTGTGGGGGCGGGTACCCAGCATTTT. The encoded protein is CSAVGAGTQHF. The J gene is TRBJ1-5, the V gene TRBV20-1; D might be TRBD1 (6 bases). This CDR3 comprises 11 residues. The V gene lost 5 bases and the J gene lost 11 bases, with 13 bases spanning the gap. Looked up from germline, CDR1 is DFQATT and CDR2 is SNEGSKA (reference sequence).

This chain links TRBV24-1 with TRBJ1-1; D perhaps matches TRBD1 (6 bases). This CDR3 comprises 14 residues. Germline CDR1 and CDR2: KGHDR and SFDVKD. V was pared by 7 bases and J by 1 base, with 12 bases between. The CDR3 DNA is TGTGCCACCAGAGAGACAGGCCCGAACACTGAAGCTTTCTTT. This encodes CATRETGPNTEAFF.

The rearrangement links TRBV5-4 to TRBJ2-3, with TRBD1 identical over 10 bases. The V and J ends lost 1 base and 4 bases, in that order; junction bases with no gene match: 6. Germline V gene sequence: CDR1 SGHNT, CDR2 YYREEE (reference sequence). There are 16 residues in the CDR3. CDR3 sequence (DNA): TGTGCCAGCAGCTTGAAACGGGACAGGGGTTCAGATACGCAGTATTTT. It yields the protein CASSLKRDRGSDTQYF.

To note about this clone: At the DNA level, this CDR3 is encoded by other sequences in the same sample as well. The chain combines TRBV30 with TRBJ1-6; D gene ambiguous. V shed 0 bases and J shed 0 bases, with 3 bases lying between them. Germline CDR1 and CDR2: GTSNPN and SVGIG (reference sequence). The CDR3 spans 14 residues. Here the CDR3 DNA reads TGTGCCTGGAGTGTTAGCTCCTATAATTCACCCCTCCACTTT. Translated: CAWSVSSYNSPLHF. The variable domain in full, with the rest retrieved from reference TRBV30 and TRBJ1-6, is SQTIHQWPATLVQPVGSPLSLECTVEGTSNPNLYWYRQAAGRGLQLLFYSVGIGQISSEVPQNLSASRPQDRQFILSSKKLLLSDSGFYLCAWSVSSYNSPLHFGNGTRLTVT.

The chain has TRBV6-6 and TRBJ2-1; no reliable D call. The CDR3 has 14 residues. V was clipped by 7 bases and J by 7 bases, with 17 bases between them. Per germline, CDR1 MNHNY and CDR2 SVGAGI (reference sequence). CDR3 sequence: CASTFRPLGNEQFF. The CDR3 DNA reads TGTGCCAGCACCTTTCGCCCTTTGGGGAATGAGCAGTTCTTC.